This T cell receptor (beta chain) was captured in a study of blood T cell repertoires in COVID-19. Clones were sequenced by immunoSEQ multiplex PCR, and TCRdb holds only the in-frame ones, with some missing. This table has under 300,000 clones, 70% to 90% appearing once. V was pared by 5 bases and J by 3 bases, with 9 bases between. There are 13 residues in the CDR3. The germline V gene has CDR1 SGHRS and CDR2 YFSETQ. The sample comprised PBMCs or T cells enriched from blood (not recorded which). This clonotype was sampled from a woman between 35 and 50 years old with acute COVID-19. The V and J genes are TRBV5-1 and TRBJ2-1; tentatively, D is TRBD2 (5 bases). The chain's CDR3 is CASSEGGYNEQFF. The CDR3 DNA follows: TGCGCCAGCAGTGAAGGAGGCTACAATGAGCAGTTCTTC.